This T cell receptor (beta chain) was documented in a study of CD8 T cells in ankylosing spondylitis. This clonotype was recorded many times. Its specificity is unknown. Study-wide results and caveats: Significant enrichment of disease-linked clones was reported in matched ankylosing spondylitis synovial fluid. Disease-linked clones were CD8+ and relatively rare in peripheral blood. Reactive arthritis synovial fluid and blood previously showed some of these motif variants. What seemed typical of ankylosing spondylitis blood was a TCR beta motif built from roughly eight highly homologous variants.

Quantitative 5'-RACE with molecular barcodes was used to make the TCR beta libraries. TCRdb redid the calling of the 5' RACE reads with MiXCR, one entry per CDR3 protein. This sample has 220,000 or so distinct CDR3 sequences, with approximately 20% found just once. CDR3 length: 14 amino acids. Germline V CDR1 and CDR2: MGHRA, YSYEKL. V lost 1 base to trimming and J lost 6 bases, with 12 bases between them. V gene TRBV4-1 combines with J gene TRBJ1-2; weak D call: TRBD1 (6 bases). This TCR was sampled from a male donor with ankylosing spondylitis. Sequenced: blood, either unsorted or a sorted T cell fraction (not recorded which). The CDR3 spells CASSQVGSGDGYTF. The CDR3 bases are TGCGCCAGCAGCCAAGTAGGATCAGGGGATGGCTACACCTTC.